One sample yielded the 18 T cell receptor beta chains listed below, sequenced in a study of T cells in Graves' hyperthyroidism and ophthalmopathy (dated by TCRdb to between 2018 and 2021). The method behind the library was multiplex PCR. Instrument used: Illumina HiSeq 2000. The TCR beta CDR3 regions were amplified from the RNA transcripts. The first round of RT-PCR for the TCR CDR3 was performed with the HTBI primer set and the Qiagen OneStep RT-PCR kit. In TCRdb, the public reads were trimmed at Q25 with fastp and aligned with MiXCR, with productive beta chains retained. Rows matching on CDR3 protein sequence are summarized as one entry with the most common DNA and genes. In all, the sample holds hundreds of thousands of distinct CDR3 sequences, and about a third of those were seen once. The biggest ten clones account for around a third of the sample. Input material: blood. Receptor source: a woman aged 40 to 50 with Graves' hyperthyroidism.

The rearrangement links TRBV29-1 to TRBJ2-7; 7 bases align to TRBD1. The CDR3 is 13 residues long. Germline V gene data show CDR1 as SQVTM and CDR2 as ANQGSEA. V lost 5 bases to trimming and J lost 1 base; unmatched junction nucleotides: 5. CDR3: CSVRQGESYEQYF. CDR3 bases: TGCAGCGTTAGACAGGGCGAGTCCTACGAGCAGTACTTC.

This clonotype appeared many times. The genes are TRBV7-2 and TRBJ2-5; no definite D call. The CDR3 consists of 12 residues. Looked up from germline, CDR1 is SGHTA and CDR2 is FQGNSA. Trimming cost V 8 bases and J 1 base, with 8 bases left between them. DNA of the CDR3: TGTGCCAGCCGGACGCTCCAAGAGACCCAGTACTTC. This encodes CASRTLQETQYF.

The CDR3 loop is CASSWMVGTGELFF. As DNA, the CDR3 is TGTGCCAGCAGCTGGATGGTGGGGACCGGGGAGCTGTTTTTT. The rearrangement joins TRBV11-2 to TRBJ2-2; D is unresolved. The length of the CDR3 is 14 residues. Germline V lookup: CDR1 SGHAT, CDR2 FQNNGV. V lost 4 bases and J lost 5, with 11 bases in between.

The sample holds many counts of this clonotype. J is TRBJ1-1 and V is TRBV19; D perhaps matches TRBD1 (6 bases). Germline-derived CDR1 and CDR2 are LNHDA and SQIVND (reference sequence). The CDR3 covers 14 residues. V was clipped by 1 base and J by 3 bases, with 9 bases between them. CDR3 bases: TGTGCCAGTAGTATAGTCACAGGGCACACTGAAGCTTTCTTT. Amino acids: CASSIVTGHTEAFF.

This clonotype has a count of ten or more. The rearrangement joins TRBV9 to TRBJ2-7; 7 nucleotides line up with TRBD2. Looked up from germline, CDR1 is SGDLS and CDR2 is YYNGEE. The CDR3 is 13 amino acids. The V and J ends lost 0 bases and 6 bases, in that order; junction bases with no gene match: 3. The CDR3: CASSVAPGGEQYF. CDR3 bases: TGTGCCAGCAGCGTAGCCCCGGGAGGCGAGCAGTACTTC.

This chain connects TRBV10-3 to TRBJ2-7; the match to TRBD1 covers 8 bases. There are 12 residues in the CDR3. Germline CDR1 and CDR2: ENHRY and SYGVKD. V lost 10 bases to trimming and J lost 2 bases; unmatched junction nucleotides: 4. For the CDR3, the DNA is TGTGCCACCCGGGACAGGACCTACGAGCAGTACTTC. Translated, it gives CATRDRTYEQYF.

This chain joins TRBV19 and TRBJ1-1, with 8 bases fitting TRBD1. V lost 3 bases to trimming and J lost 2 bases; unmatched junction nucleotides: 5. The CDR3 has 15 residues. Germline CDR1 reads LNHDA; CDR2 reads SQIVND (reference sequence). The CDR3 DNA follows: TGTGCCAGTAGTATCGGGACAGGCCGTAACACTGAAGCTTTCTTT. Protein sequence: CASSIGTGRNTEAFF.

The chain couples TRBV20-1 to TRBJ2-7, with D possibly matching TRBD1 (5 bases). Trimming left V 0 bases short and J 7 bases short, with 16 bases between. The CDR3 is 14 amino acids. CDR1 is DFQATT and CDR2 is SNEGSKA in the germline V gene (reference sequence). DNA for the CDR3: TGCAGTGCTAGAGATCTGAAAGGGGCCTGGGAGCAGTACTTC. Translated: CSARDLKGAWEQYF.

This clonotype showed up many times. This chain joins TRBV6-1 and TRBJ1-1, with a tentative D call TRBD1 (6 bases). Between the trimmed V and J ends, which lost 0 bases and 6 bases, there was a span of 17 bases. Germline V CDR1 and CDR2: MNHNS, SASEGT. The CDR3 extends over 16 amino acids. The CDR3 here is CASSEAPDRSGPEAFF. Here the CDR3 DNA reads TGTGCCAGCAGTGAAGCCCCTGACAGGTCGGGGCCTGAAGCTTTCTTT.

The chain uses TRBV7-2 and TRBJ2-2; possibly TRBD2 for D (5 bases). The CDR3 totals 15 residues. The V and J ends lost 4 bases and 1 base respectively, with 10 bases between them. Germline V gene data show CDR1 as SGHTA and CDR2 as FQGNSA. The CDR3 coding sequence is TGTGCCAGCAGCTGGGGTGCGGGGAACACCGGGGAGCTGTTTTTT. It is translated as CASSWGAGNTGELFF.

This clonotype was counted many times. The rearrangement joins TRBV6-5 to TRBJ1-2; TRBD1 is a possible D gene (5 bases). The CDR3 has 13 amino acids. Trimming took off 8 bases at V and 1 base at J, with 11 bases between the two ends. Germline loops: CDR1 MNHEY, CDR2 SVGAGI. In DNA form, the CDR3 reads TGTGCCAGCGAGGGGAGAGTTAACTATGGCTACACCTTC. It translates to CASEGRVNYGYTF.

This clonotype appeared many times. This chain links TRBV2 with TRBJ2-5, with D maybe TRBD1 (6 bases). The length of the CDR3 is 14 residues. The V end lost 6 bases, the J end lost 2 bases, and 13 bases lay between the germline ends. Germline V gives CDR1 SNHLY, CDR2 FYNNEI. CDR3 DNA sequence: TGTGCCAGCAGCAGGGGTTCGTGGCAAGAGACCCAGTACTTC. As protein: CASSRGSWQETQYF.

About this clonotype: It may be a read error: a sequence one base away is much more abundant. The chain joins TRBV9 to TRBJ2-5; possibly TRBD2 for D (6 bases). This CDR3 comprises 14 residues. The V and J ends lost 2 bases and 9 bases respectively, with 17 bases between them. Looked up from germline, CDR1 is SGDLS and CDR2 is YYNGEE. The CDR3 region has the DNA TGTGCCAGCAGCGTCAGGGACTCTTCGTTTGCCCAGTACTTC. Amino acid sequence: CASSVRDSSFAQYF.

Many counts were recorded for this clonotype. This sequence joins TRBV5-1 and TRBJ1-1; D ambiguous. This CDR3 comprises 14 residues. Trimming shortened V by 1 base and J by 1 base, and 8 bases separated the two germline ends. CDR1 SGHRS and CDR2 YFSETQ come from the germline V gene. The CDR3 DNA sequence: TGCGCCAGCAGCTTGTTCGGAGAGAACACTGAAGCTTTCTTT. Translating gives CASSLFGENTEAFF.

This chain links TRBV6-5 with TRBJ2-7; D remains ambiguous. The CDR3 runs 17 residues. Germline V gives CDR1 MNHEY, CDR2 SVGAGI. Trimming removed 6 bases from V and 7 bases from J, with 28 bases in between. CDR3 DNA sequence: TGTGCCAGCAGCCAACTCCACGGGTTATCGGACGTCGGAGAGCAGTACTTC. It encodes CASSQLHGLSDVGEQYF.

This clonotype was observed a few times. One end of the junction does not line up with germline, which may come from a read error. This sequence joins TRBV12-3 or TRBV12-4 and TRBJ1-1, with unresolved D. The CDR3 covers 13 residues. This CDR3 reads CASRTQMNTEALF. DNA for the CDR3: TGTGCCAGCAGGACACAGATGAACACTGAAGCTCTCTTT.

The rearrangement joins TRBV19 to TRBJ1-2, with a weak D call TRBD1 (5 bases). The V end lost 3 bases, the J end lost 4 bases, and 12 bases lay between the germline ends. This CDR3 is built from 14 residues. From germline, CDR1 is LNHDA and CDR2 SQIVND (reference sequence). DNA of the CDR3: TGTGCCAGTAGTATCGGGGCATGGGGCTATGGCTACACCTTC. Protein product: CASSIGAWGYGYTF.

This clonotype turned up a few times. CDR3 nucleotide sequence: TGCAGTGCTTTAGGACAGGCAACTAATGAAAAACTGTTTTTT. Its protein is CSALGQATNEKLFF. V gene TRBV20-1 combines with J gene TRBJ1-4, with 7 bases aligning to TRBD1. Germline V CDR1 and CDR2: DFQATT, SNEGSKA (reference sequence). The CDR3 spans 14 residues. V gave up 5 bases and J gave up 0 bases; unmatched junction bases: 3.